The sequence of this T cell receptor beta chain was determined in a study of CD8+ T cells in alopecia areata. Study-wide findings and caveats: Lesional tissue from the scalp (especially in alopecia totalis/universalis) showed higher clonality than normal scalp.

This clone was detected a few times. Its antigen is not identified. cDNA serving as the sequencing template came from extracted, reverse transcribed RNA. Method: immunoSEQ multiplex PCR; TCRdb's copy keeps in-frame clones and lacks some. The top ten clones hold 20% to 25% of a sample with approximately 99,000 clones, about 60% of them seen once. This CDR3 has 13 residues. The ends were cut back, 4 bases at V and 7 bases at J, with 13 bases in the middle. CDR1 is SNHLY, CDR2 FYNNEI, per germline. What was sequenced was NKG2D-low CD8+ T cells sorted from blood. The source is a human donor with alopecia areata. This rearrangement joins TRBV2 to TRBJ1-2; maybe TRBD1 (6 bases). The CDR3 region is CASSAGQGGGYTF. CDR3 DNA: TGTGCCAGCAGTGCGGGACAAGGGGGTGGCTACACCTTC.